This TCR beta chain comes out of a study of blood T cell repertoires in COVID-19. The data were produced by immunoSEQ multiplex PCR, yet TCRdb's version contains in-frame clones alone and is incomplete. The sample has about 82,000 clones, roughly 80% seen once. This CDR3 region has 12 residues. Deletions cut 6 bases from V and 13 bases from J, with 18 bases between. The germline V gene has CDR1 MDHEN and CDR2 SYDVKM. Sequencing was carried out using peripheral blood. The origin of this receptor is a woman aged 40 to 49 with active or convalescent COVID-19. V usage is TRBV28 and J usage is TRBJ1-1, with D perhaps TRBD1 (6 bases). The CDR3 protein is CASRGGPREVFF. CDR3 nucleotide sequence: TGTGCCAGCAGAGGGGGACCTCGCGAGGTTTTCTTT.